This T cell receptor beta chain was sequenced during a study of control samples from healthy donors and cancer patients. This table comes from immunoSEQ multiplex PCR, and its TCRdb copy is limited to in-frame clones, with some not included. The sample shows around 250,000 clones, about four fifths of them seen only once. The source material was PBMCs. This sequence was found in a woman aged 60 to 75 with lung cancer.

This CDR3 reads CASGTGTGGGEQYF. The CDR3 coding sequence is TGCGCCAGCGGCACCGGGACAGGGGGCGGCGAGCAGTACTTC. The chain has TRBV5-1 and TRBJ2-7, with 12 bases lining up with TRBD1. The V gene's germline CDR1 is SGHRS and CDR2 YFSETQ. Trimming took 7 bases from V and 6 from J; bases not matched to a gene: 8. The CDR3 spans 14 residues.